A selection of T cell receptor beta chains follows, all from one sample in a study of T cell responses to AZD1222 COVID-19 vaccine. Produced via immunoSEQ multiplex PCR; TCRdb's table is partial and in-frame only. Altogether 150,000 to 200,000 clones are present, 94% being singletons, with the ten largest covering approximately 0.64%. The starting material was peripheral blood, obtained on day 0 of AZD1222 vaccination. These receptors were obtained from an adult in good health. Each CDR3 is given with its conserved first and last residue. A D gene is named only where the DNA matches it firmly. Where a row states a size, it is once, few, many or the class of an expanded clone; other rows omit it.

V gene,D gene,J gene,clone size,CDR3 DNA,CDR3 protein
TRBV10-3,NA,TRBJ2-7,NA,TGTGCCATCAGTGAGGGAAGCTACGAGCAGTACTTC,CAISEGSYEQYF
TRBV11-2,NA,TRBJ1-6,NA,TGTGCCAGCAGCTCACTCGGGACCCCCGGACATTCACCCCTCCACTTT,CASSSLGTPGHSPLHF
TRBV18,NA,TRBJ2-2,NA,TGTGCCAGCTCACCCCCTATGAACACCGGGGAGCTGTTTTTT,CASSPPMNTGELFF
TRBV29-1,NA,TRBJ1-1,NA,TGCAGCGCTTCCCTGAATACCAACACTGAAGCTTTCTTT,CSASLNTNTEAFF
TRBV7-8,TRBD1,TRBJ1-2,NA,TGTGCCAGCAGCTTCGGGACAGGCTATGGCTACACCTTC,CASSFGTGYGYTF
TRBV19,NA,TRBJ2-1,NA,TGTGCCAGTAGTATGGGGCCTCAGAATGAGCAGTTCTTC,CASSMGPQNEQFF
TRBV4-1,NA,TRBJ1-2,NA,TGCGCCAGCAGCCAGGGTCCGACAGACTATGGCTACACCTTC,CASSQGPTDYGYTF
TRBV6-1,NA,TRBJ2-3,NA,TGTGCCAGCAGTGAGAGAGATACGCAGTATTTT,CASSERDTQYF
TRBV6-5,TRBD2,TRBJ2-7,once,TGTGCCAGCAGTTCGTTAGCGGGAGTATCGCGGGAGCAGTACTTC,CASSSLAGVSREQYF
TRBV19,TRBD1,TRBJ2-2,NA,TGTGCCAGTGAGAACAGGGGGGAGACCGGGGAGCTGTTTTTT,CASENRGETGELFF
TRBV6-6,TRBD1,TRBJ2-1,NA,TGTGCCAGCAGTTTACAGGGGAGCTCCTACAATGAGCAGTTCTTC,CASSLQGSSYNEQFF
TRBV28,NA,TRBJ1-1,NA,TGTGCCAGCAGTTTCCTACCCCGGCTACGGGAGGGAAGGACTGAAGCTTTCTTT,CASSFLPRLREGRTEAFF
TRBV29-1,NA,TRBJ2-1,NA,TGCAGCGTTGAGGGGGTAGGGGTTTACAATGAGCAGTTCTTC,CSVEGVGVYNEQFF
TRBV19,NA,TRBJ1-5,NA,TGTGCCAGTAGCATAGGGGGGCGCGGCTTTAATCAGCCCCAGCATTTT,CASSIGGRGFNQPQHF
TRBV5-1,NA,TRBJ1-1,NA,TGCGCCAGCAGACAGAACACTGAAGCTTTCTTT,CASRQNTEAFF
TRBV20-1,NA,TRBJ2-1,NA,TGCAGTGCTAGTAGGGGACTGGGTCATGAGCAGTTCTTC,CSASRGLGHEQFF
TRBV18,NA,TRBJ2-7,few,TGTGCCAGCTCACCAGGGGCCAGTGAGGTCGAGCAGTACTTC,CASSPGASEVEQYF
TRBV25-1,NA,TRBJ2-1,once,TGTGCCAGCAGTGCCTTGGGTGAGCAGTTCTTC,CASSALGEQFF
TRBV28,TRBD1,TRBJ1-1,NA,TGTGCCAGCAGCCGGGGACAGGGGTTGGCGACTGAAGCTTTCTTT,CASSRGQGLATEAFF
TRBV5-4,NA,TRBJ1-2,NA,TGTGCCAGCAGCTTGGACAGGGTAGTCTATGGCTACACCTTC,CASSLDRVVYGYTF
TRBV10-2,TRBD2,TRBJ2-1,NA,TGCGCCAGCGTGGGACTAGCGGGATCTGATGAGCAGTTCTTC,CASVGLAGSDEQFF
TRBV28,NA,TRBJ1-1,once,TGTGCCAGCAGATCATCCGGGACACCAAAGGGGGCTTTCTTT,CASRSSGTPKGAFF
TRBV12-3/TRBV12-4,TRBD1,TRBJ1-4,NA,TGTGCCAGCAGTTCACGACAGGGCGGAAAACTGTTTTTT,CASSSRQGGKLFF